This T cell receptor beta chain was sequenced in a study of T cell responses to AZD1222 COVID-19 vaccine. TCRdb's table, derived via immunoSEQ multiplex PCR, lists solely in-frame clones and lacks some. This sample has 130,000 or so clones, with 91% found just once. Overall study findings and caveats: Per reports, nearly half of all spike-specific TCRs target regions that are unmutated in variants. Seropositive at baseline were only five or six AZD1222 recipients.

Comments on this clone: No antigen is known for it.

J lost 0 bases, V lost 0 bases, and 1 base had no gene match. The CDR3 spans 16 residues. Germline loops: CDR1 GTSNPN, CDR2 SVGIG (reference sequence). The specimen comprised peripheral blood, sampled 28 days after the second AZD1222 dose. This chain links TRBV30 with TRBJ2-3; 12 nucleotides line up with TRBD2. The receptor comes from an adult who received the AZD1222 COVID-19 vaccine. Here the CDR3 reads CAWSVGLAGSTDTQYF. The CDR3 DNA sequence: TGTGCCTGGAGTGTAGGACTAGCGGGGAGCACAGATACGCAGTATTTT.